Shown below are 29 T cell receptor beta chains from a single sample sequenced in a study of cytomegalovirus exposure and HLA in healthy donors. The primer mix had 60 Vbeta and 13 Jbeta primers. Profiling relied on immunoSEQ multiplex PCR, and the TCRdb table lists in-frame clones only, not all of them. The profile covers 60,000 or so clones, with around 86% appearing a single time and over 8.5% taken by the ten largest. The sequenced material came from PBMCs. The source is a female donor in good health and CMV-seronegative.

This clone was seen a single time. The chain recombines TRBV2 with TRBJ2-1, with 11 nucleotides matching TRBD2. Germline V gene data show CDR1 as SNHLY and CDR2 as FYNNEI. The CDR3 has 15 amino acids. Trimming cost V 7 bases and J 6 bases; bases outside gene matches: 8. CDR3 nucleotides: TGTGCCAGCAATACTCTAGCGGGGGGTAGCAATGAGCAGTTCTTC. This translates into CASNTLAGGSNEQFF.

V gene TRBV7-9 combines with J gene TRBJ2-3; 9 nucleotides align to TRBD2. This CDR3 is built from 17 residues. Trimming removed 4 bases from V and 8 bases from J; junction bases left unmatched: 16. CDR1 and CDR2 from the germline V gene are SEHNR and FQNEAQ (reference sequence). The CDR3 spells CASSSGIISGRPGTQYF. In DNA, the CDR3 is TGTGCCAGCAGCTCAGGCATAATCAGCGGGAGGCCGGGTACGCAGTATTTT.

The table lists this clone with a few counts. Other DNA sequences in this sample translate to the same CDR3. The chain joins TRBV19 to TRBJ1-5; D remains ambiguous. The CDR3 loop spans 13 amino acids. Trimming removed 9 bases from V and 4 bases from J, with 13 bases in between. Germline V gene lookup returns CDR1 LNHDA and CDR2 SQIVND (reference sequence). The CDR3 DNA is TGTGCCAGCCTCCCGGGCGGGAATCAGCCCCAGCATTTT. Translation gives CASLPGGNQPQHF.

J is TRBJ1-3 and V is TRBV6-5, with D uncertain. The V gene lost 4 bases and the J gene lost 0 bases, with 7 bases spanning the gap. From germline, CDR1 is MNHEY and CDR2 SVGAGI. The CDR3 totals 14 residues. The DNA for the CDR3 is TGTGCCAGCAGTTCGACAAACTCTGGAAACACCATATATTTT. Encoded protein: CASSSTNSGNTIYF.

V and J are TRBV28 and TRBJ2-7; 11 bases fit TRBD2. J lost 3 bases, V lost 5 bases, and 3 bases had no gene match. Germline CDR1 is MDHEN and CDR2 is SYDVKM. The CDR3 is 14 amino acids. CDR3 sequence reads: CASSPGLAGYEQYF. The DNA of the CDR3 is TGTGCCAGCAGTCCAGGACTAGCGGGCTACGAGCAGTACTTC.

The chain recombines TRBV10-1 with TRBJ1-4; D is undetermined. Trimming stripped 2 bases from V and 9 bases from J, with 10 bases between. The CDR3 sequence is 13 residues long. Germline loops: CDR1 WNHNN, CDR2 SYGVQD (reference sequence). CDR3 DNA sequence: TGCGCCAGCAGTGAGGGTTTTGCGAAAAAACTGTTTTTT. Protein: CASSEGFAKKLFF.

This clone was seen a few times. The rearrangement joins TRBV7-2 to TRBJ2-3; TRBD1 is a possible D gene (6 bases). This CDR3 has 16 residues. Trimming stripped 1 base from V and 7 bases from J, with 18 bases between. Germline V gives CDR1 SGHTA, CDR2 FQGNSA. CDR3 nucleotide sequence: TGTGCCAGCAGCTTAGTTGGTGCAGGGGTGGCGAATACGCAGTATTTT. As protein: CASSLVGAGVANTQYF.

This clone occurred once. The genes are TRBV10-1 and TRBJ1-1, with TRBD1 matching 9 bases. This CDR3 contains 18 residues. J was trimmed by 1 base and V by 6 bases; bases with no gene match: 15. Per germline, CDR1 WNHNN and CDR2 SYGVQD (reference sequence). The CDR3 DNA reads as TGCGCCAGCAGCCCCTACCGGTCGACAGGGGGTACGAACACTGAAGCTTTCTTT. As protein: CASSPYRSTGGTNTEAFF.

Written as DNA, the CDR3 is TGTGCCAGCAGCGTATGGATAGCGGGGGGGCCGGGTGAGCAGTTCTTC. Amino acid sequence: CASSVWIAGGPGEQFF. V and J are TRBV9 and TRBJ2-1, with 11 nucleotides matching TRBD2. Germline V gene data show CDR1 as SGDLS and CDR2 as YYNGEE. The junction had 9 bases not matched to a gene; V was cut back by 1 base and J by 9 bases. The CDR3 has 16 residues.

This chain uses TRBV5-8 with TRBJ2-1; possible D gene TRBD1, 5 bases. The CDR3 contains 15 residues. Germline CDR1 and CDR2: SGHTS and YDEGEE. The ends were cut back, 0 bases at V and 5 bases at J, with 12 bases in the middle. CDR3 bases: TGTGCCAGCAGCTTGGGACAGTTAGGCCACAATGAGCAGTTCTTC. Protein: CASSLGQLGHNEQFF.

The table lists this clone with a count of one. The chain couples TRBV6-5 to TRBJ2-2, with 8 bases matching TRBD2. The CDR3 has 16 amino acids. Germline V gives CDR1 MNHEY, CDR2 SVGAGI. V lost 0 bases to trimming and J lost 6 bases; unmatched junction nucleotides: 6. For the CDR3, the DNA is TGTGCCAGCAGTTACTCGGGGACTAGGTCAGCCGGGGAGCTGTTTTTT. Its protein is CASSYSGTRSAGELFF.

This clone was seen only once. J is TRBJ2-1 and V is TRBV19, with 13 bases matching TRBD2. With V trimmed by 1 base and J by 5 bases, 8 bases remained unmatched. This CDR3 comprises 18 residues. Germline V CDR1 and CDR2: LNHDA, SQIVND (reference sequence). CDR3 in amino acids: CASSIGGPGLAGNNEQFF. CDR3 DNA: TGTGCCAGTAGTATAGGTGGTCCGGGACTAGCGGGAAACAATGAGCAGTTCTTC. The variable domain in full, with the rest retrieved from reference TRBV19 and TRBJ2-1, is DGGITQSPKYLFRKEGQNVTLSCEQNLNHDAMYWYRQDPGQGLRLIYYSQIVNDFQKGDIAEGYSVSREKKESFPLTVTSAQKNPTAFYLCASSIGGPGLAGNNEQFFGPGTRLTVL.

There are a few counts of this clone. The V gene is TRBV28, the J gene TRBJ1-3; 8 bases fit TRBD1. Trimming at V came to 5 bases and at J to 4 bases, leaving 13 bases not matched to a gene. Germline V lookup: CDR1 MDHEN, CDR2 SYDVKM. The CDR3 has 17 residues. CDR3 DNA: TGTGCCAGCAGTACTAGCCTTAGACAGGGGAAAGGAAACACCATATATTTT. Translated: CASSTSLRQGKGNTIYF.

The V call is TRBV18, the J call TRBJ2-7, with D perhaps TRBD1 (6 bases). Germline CDR1 and CDR2: KGHSH and LQKENI. V dropped 3 bases and J dropped 3 bases, with 9 bases sitting between them. CDR3 size: 13 residues. The CDR3 DNA reads as TGTGCCAGCTCACCTGGACAGAACTACGAGCAGTACTTC. This gives the protein CASSPGQNYEQYF.

About this clone itself: This CDR3 is also generated by other DNA sequences in the sample. The J gene is TRBJ2-3, the V gene TRBV4-2; 7 bases align to TRBD2. CDR1 and CDR2 (germline): LGHNA, YNFKEQ. The CDR3 consists of 15 residues. V shed 0 bases, J shed 4 bases, and the junction held 4 bases outside the gene matches. The CDR3 coding sequence is TGTGCCAGCAGCCAAGATGAGGGAGGGGCAGATACGCAGTATTTT. It codes for CASSQDEGGADTQYF.

This clone qualifies as medium-sized. The chain is built from TRBV27 and TRBJ2-7, with a weak D call TRBD2 (5 bases). The V gene lost 11 bases and the J gene lost 3 bases, with 11 bases spanning the gap. Germline CDR1 and CDR2: MNHEY and SMNVEV (reference sequence). The CDR3 length is 11 residues. CDR3 bases: TGTGCCCGTAGGGAGATCTACGAGCAGTACTTC. This sequence encodes CARREIYEQYF.

This chain uses TRBV4-3 with TRBJ2-1; 13 bases line up with TRBD2. The CDR3 has 17 amino acids. Germline CDR1 reads LGHNA; CDR2 reads YSLEER. V trimming: 2 bases; J trimming: 7 bases; junction bases outside the gene matches: 8. The CDR3 loop reads CASSQMTTSGRLNEQFF. In DNA, the CDR3 is TGCGCCAGCAGCCAAATGACGACTAGCGGGAGGTTAAATGAGCAGTTCTTC.

The chain combines TRBV5-6 with TRBJ2-5; 10 nucleotides match TRBD2. This CDR3 region has 14 residues. Germline lookup yields CDR1 SGHDT and CDR2 YYEEEE. J lost 14 bases, V lost 0 bases, and 10 bases had no gene match. The CDR3 DNA follows: TGTGCCAGCAGCTTGGCTCCTAGCGGGGGCCTGGTCTACTTC. This translates into CASSLAPSGGLVYF.

J is TRBJ2-5 and V is TRBV5-1; 7 bases match TRBD2. The CDR3 is 14 amino acids. After removal of 4 bases from V and 5 bases from J, the junction contained 8 bases not matched to a gene. Germline lookup yields CDR1 SGHRS and CDR2 YFSETQ. The CDR3 loop reads CASSPSGEGETQYF. The CDR3 DNA reads as TGCGCCAGCAGCCCGAGCGGGGAAGGGGAGACCCAGTACTTC.

The genes are TRBV6-5 and TRBJ2-2; maybe TRBD2 (5 bases). Deletions cut 2 bases from V and 4 bases from J, with 14 bases between. From germline, CDR1 is MNHEY and CDR2 SVGAGI. This CDR3 region has 16 residues. Written as DNA, the CDR3 is TGTGCCAGCAGTTACCACAGTGAGGGTACCACCGGGGAGCTGTTTTTT. Translating it yields CASSYHSEGTTGELFF.

The chain uses TRBV28 and TRBJ2-2; perhaps TRBD2 as D (5 bases). The germline V gene has CDR1 MDHEN and CDR2 SYDVKM. V lost 3 bases, J lost 0 bases, and 8 bases lay in between. The CDR3 runs to 15 residues. The CDR3 sequence is CASSLGGSNTGELFF. The CDR3 nucleotides read TGTGCCAGCAGTTTGGGCGGGTCGAACACCGGGGAGCTGTTTTTT.

The genes are TRBV5-1 and TRBJ2-7, with TRBD1 matching 7 bases. This CDR3 is built from 15 residues. Germline V gene sequence: CDR1 SGHRS, CDR2 YFSETQ. J was trimmed by 1 base and V by 1 base; bases with no gene match: 5. CDR3 protein: CASSLNRDRSYEQYF. CDR3 nucleotide sequence: TGCGCCAGCAGCTTGAATAGGGACAGATCCTACGAGCAGTACTTC.

This clone was observed once. The rearrangement links TRBV27 to TRBJ2-5; TRBD2 matches at 9 bases. The CDR3 consists of 14 residues. Germline CDR1 reads MNHEY; CDR2 reads SMNVEV (reference sequence). After removal of 5 bases from V and 4 bases from J, the junction contained 5 bases not matched to a gene. The CDR3 loop is CASSPGLAAETQYF. Here the CDR3 DNA reads TGTGCCAGCAGTCCGGGACTAGCAGCAGAGACCCAGTACTTC.

The chain is built from TRBV5-1 and TRBJ2-3, with TRBD1 identical over 8 bases. CDR1 SGHRS and CDR2 YFSETQ come from the germline V gene. CDR3 size: 14 residues. V shed 2 bases, J shed 1 base, and the junction held 0 bases outside the gene matches. The CDR3 DNA is TGCGCCAGCAGCTTACAGGGGGGCACAGATACGCAGTATTTT. Protein sequence: CASSLQGGTDTQYF.

The table lists this clone with a count of one. V usage is TRBV5-1 and J usage is TRBJ2-3; TRBD2 matches 14 bases. Per germline, CDR1 SGHRS and CDR2 YFSETQ. The V and J ends lost 0 bases and 3 bases, in that order; junction bases with no gene match: 3. The CDR3 has 17 amino acids. As DNA, the CDR3 is TGCGCCAGCAGCTTGGGACTAGCGGGGGGGACGACAGATACGCAGTATTTT. Translating gives CASSLGLAGGTTDTQYF. Variable domain in full (rest from reference TRBV5-1 and TRBJ2-3): KAGVTQTPRYLIKTRGQQVTLSCSPISGHRSVSWYQQTPGQGLQFLFEYFSETQRNKGNFPGRFSGRQFSNSRSEMNVSTLELGDSALYLCASSLGLAGGTTDTQYFGPGTRLTVL.

The chain uses TRBV18 and TRBJ2-3; maybe TRBD1 (6 bases). This CDR3 has 14 amino acids. CDR1 is KGHSH, CDR2 LQKENI, per germline. Trimming took off 8 bases at V and 3 bases at J, with 15 bases between the two ends. For the CDR3, the DNA is TGTGCCAGCACCCCCCAGGGGCGTACAGATACGCAGTATTTT. Translated: CASTPQGRTDTQYF.

V usage is TRBV9 and J usage is TRBJ2-2; TRBD2 aligns across 9 bases. This CDR3 comprises 16 residues. Germline CDR1 reads SGDLS; CDR2 reads YYNGEE. The J segment lost 4 bases and the V segment lost 2 bases, leaving 6 bases of the junction unmatched. CDR3: CASSVGLAVPTGELFF. CDR3 nucleotide sequence: TGTGCCAGCAGCGTGGGACTAGCTGTGCCCACCGGGGAGCTGTTTTTT. The entire variable domain, with the rest obtained from reference TRBV9 and TRBJ2-2, is as follows: DSGVTQTPKHLITATGQRVTLRCSPRSGDLSVYWYQQSLDQGLQFLIQYYNGEERAKGNILERFSAQQFPDLHSELNLSSLELGDSALYFCASSVGLAVPTGELFFGEGSRLTVL.

The gene calls are TRBV5-6 and TRBJ1-6; D remains ambiguous. The CDR3 runs to 15 residues. Trimming cost V 1 base and J 10 bases, with 15 bases left between them. Germline CDR1 reads SGHDT; CDR2 reads YYEEEE. CDR3 bases: TGTGCCAGCAGCTTGACAGACGGTAGAGAATCACCCCTCCACTTT. Its protein is CASSLTDGRESPLHF. The full variable domain, rest sourced from reference TRBV5-6 and TRBJ1-6, is DAGVTQSPTHLIKTRGQQVTLRCSPKSGHDTVSWYQQALGQGPQFIFQYYEEEERQRGNFPDRFSGHQFPNYSSELNVNALLLGDSALYLCASSLTDGRESPLHFGNGTRLTVT.

J is TRBJ2-5 and V is TRBV5-1, with 9 bases identical to TRBD1. The DNA end is a closer match to TRBJ2-7, so the J assignment may be wrong. The germline V gene encodes CDR1 SGHRS and CDR2 YFSETQ. The CDR3 covers 16 residues. The DNA for the CDR3 is TGCGCCAGCAGTCCCTCCCGCGGGACAGGGTCATACGAGCAGTACTTC. Residues: CASSPSRGTGSYEQYF.